Listed here are 23 T cell receptor beta chains from one sample, sequenced in a study of blood T cell repertoires in COVID-19. Produced via immunoSEQ multiplex PCR; TCRdb's table is partial and in-frame only. The profile shows approximately 260,000 clones, around four fifths of them singletons. Sequenced sample: peripheral blood. These receptors were obtained from a man aged 55 to 70 who had recovered from COVID-19.

J is TRBJ2-5 and V is TRBV18; 14 nucleotides match TRBD2. Germline CDR1 KGHSH, CDR2 LQKENI. V was clipped by 1 base and J by 7 bases; unmatched bases: 14. The CDR3 totals 19 residues. CDR3: CASSPRRPGTSGGLGTQYF. Written as DNA, the CDR3 is TGTGCCAGCTCACCACGGCGTCCCGGGACTAGCGGGGGCCTAGGGACCCAGTACTTC.

The genes are TRBV4-2 and TRBJ2-7; 8 bases agree with TRBD2. Germline trimming cut 3 bases from V and 1 base from J; bases unmatched to any gene: 2. Germline loops: CDR1 LGHNA, CDR2 YNFKEQ. The CDR3 has 14 amino acids. CDR3 residues: CASSQGLGSYEQYF. In DNA, the CDR3 is TGTGCCAGCAGCCAGGGACTAGGTTCCTACGAGCAGTACTTC.

The chain carries TRBV7-6 and TRBJ2-3, with TRBD2 matching over 8 bases. Germline V gives CDR1 SGHVS, CDR2 FNYEAQ. The CDR3 has 16 amino acids. J was trimmed by 3 bases and V by 5 bases; bases with no gene match: 10. The CDR3 here is CASSPLSAGGTDTQYF. DNA of the CDR3: TGTGCCAGCAGCCCCCTCTCGGCGGGGGGAACAGATACGCAGTATTTT.

The V and J genes are TRBV28 and TRBJ1-2, with unresolved D. Trimming pared 8 bases from V and 7 bases from J, leaving 23 bases between. Germline-derived CDR1 and CDR2 are MDHEN and SYDVKM. This CDR3 comprises 15 residues. CDR3 region: CASVVPGSLRGGYTF. The CDR3 DNA sequence: TGTGCCAGCGTCGTTCCCGGGTCCCTAAGAGGTGGCTACACCTTC.

This chain links TRBV7-6 with TRBJ2-2, with a tentative D call TRBD2 (6 bases). This CDR3 contains 15 residues. Germline V lookup: CDR1 SGHVS, CDR2 FNYEAQ. V was shortened by 4 bases and J by 7 bases, with 16 bases between the two germline ends. CDR3 DNA sequence: TGTGCCAGCAGCTCAACGCAGCTAGCGAGCGGGGAGCTGTTTTTT. Protein sequence: CASSSTQLASGELFF. The full variable domain, its missing parts supplied by reference TRBV7-6 and TRBJ2-2, is GAGVSQSPRYKVTKRGQDVALRCDPISGHVSLYWYRQALGQGPEFLTYFNYEAQQDKSGLPNDRFSAERPEGSISTLTIQRTEQRDSAMYRCASSSTQLASGELFFGEGSRLTVL.

The chain uses TRBV5-1 and TRBJ2-3, with 8 nucleotides matching TRBD2. With 1 base clipped from V and 10 bases from J, the junction kept 2 bases outside the gene matches. CDR1 and CDR2 (germline): SGHRS, YFSETQ. The CDR3 covers 12 residues. This CDR3 is CASSLSGSAQYF. DNA for the CDR3: TGCGCCAGCAGCTTGAGCGGGAGTGCGCAGTATTTT.

The J gene is TRBJ2-7, the V gene TRBV12-5, with 7 bases fitting TRBD2. Trimming at V came to 2 bases and at J to 3 bases, leaving 1 base not matched to a gene. The CDR3 spans 13 residues. Looked up from germline, CDR1 is LGHNT and CDR2 is FRNRAP. The CDR3 DNA is TGTGCTAGTGGTTTGCTAGCGGTCTACGAGCAGTACTTC. Translated, it gives CASGLLAVYEQYF.

The chain employs TRBV7-3 and TRBJ1-2; no firm D call. Trimming removed 5 bases at V and 7 bases at J, with 23 bases between. Germline V gene sequence: CDR1 SGHTA, CDR2 FQGTGA. The CDR3 is 16 amino acids. The CDR3 nucleotides are TGTGCCAGCAGCCCCGGACCGGGAACTCCTGGCGGTGGCTACACCTTC. It encodes CASSPGPGTPGGGYTF.

The V and J genes are TRBV18 and TRBJ2-7; 8 bases are shared with TRBD1. Germline V lookup: CDR1 KGHSH, CDR2 LQKENI. The CDR3 covers 17 residues. J lost 6 bases, V lost 1 base, and 14 bases had no gene match. The CDR3 DNA is TGTGCCAGCTCACCACTCAATTCAGGACAGGGATTCCTCGAGCAGTACTTC. This sequence encodes CASSPLNSGQGFLEQYF.

This sequence joins TRBV11-2 and TRBJ2-5; tentative D call: TRBD2 (5 bases). Germline values: CDR1 SGHAT, CDR2 FQNNGV. V was cut by 8 bases and J by 4 bases, with 14 bases left in between. The length of the CDR3 is 13 residues. This CDR3 reads CASARGSVETQYF. The CDR3 nucleotides are TGTGCCAGCGCACGTGGGAGCGTAGAGACCCAGTACTTC.

V usage is TRBV28 and J usage is TRBJ1-6; a possible D gene is TRBD1 (6 bases). V was shortened by 5 bases and J by 7 bases, with 18 bases between the two germline ends. Germline V gene sequence: CDR1 MDHEN, CDR2 SYDVKM. This CDR3 is built from 16 residues. This CDR3 reads CASSLAGESQNSPLHF. CDR3 coding DNA: TGTGCCAGCAGTCTAGCAGGGGAATCGCAAAATTCACCCCTCCACTTT.

The chain uses TRBV2 and TRBJ2-2; D is perhaps TRBD2 (5 bases). The V end was cut by 0 bases, the J end by 9 bases, with 17 bases between. Germline values: CDR1 SNHLY, CDR2 FYNNEI. The CDR3 totals 16 residues. Written as DNA, the CDR3 is TGTGCCAGCAGTGAAGCTTCGACCCCGGGGTCCAGGGAGCTGTTTTTT. Encoded protein: CASSEASTPGSRELFF. Full variable domain (outside the CDR3, taken from reference TRBV2 and TRBJ2-2): EPEVTQTPSHQVTQMGQEVILRCVPISNHLYFYWYRQILGQKVEFLVSFYNNEISEKSEIFDDQFSVERPDGSNFTLKIRSTKLEDSAMYFCASSEASTPGSRELFFGEGSRLTVL.

This clone was seen a single time. CDR3 bases: TGTGCCAGCAGCTACCCCCGACAGGGAAGGGACACCGGGGAGCTGTTTTTT. Translating it yields CASSYPRQGRDTGELFF. The chain carries TRBV7-9 and TRBJ2-2; 7 bases are a match to TRBD1. The V and J ends lost 4 bases and 3 bases, in that order; junction bases with no gene match: 11. The CDR3 has 17 amino acids. Germline V lookup: CDR1 SEHNR, CDR2 FQNEAQ (reference sequence).

This rearrangement joins TRBV19 to TRBJ2-2; TRBD1 might be the D (5 bases). Between the trimmed V and J ends, which lost 2 bases and 2 bases, there was a span of 12 bases. CDR1 and CDR2 from the germline V gene are LNHDA and SQIVND (reference sequence). This CDR3 spans 16 amino acids. The CDR3 bases are TGTGCCAGTAGTATAAAGGGGCAGCCCAACACCGGGGAGCTGTTTTTT. It specifies CASSIKGQPNTGELFF.

This chain links TRBV19 with TRBJ1-3, with D maybe TRBD1 (6 bases). Germline V gene sequence: CDR1 LNHDA, CDR2 SQIVND (reference sequence). Trimming left V 3 bases short and J 8 bases short, with 20 bases between. This CDR3 comprises 16 residues. In DNA form, the CDR3 reads TGTGCCAGTAGTATTTCCGGAGGACAGTTTGGTGACACCATATATTTT. Its protein product is CASSISGGQFGDTIYF.

V is TRBV30 and J is TRBJ1-4; D is unclear. This CDR3 is 11 amino acids long. Germline values: CDR1 GTSNPN, CDR2 SVGIG (reference sequence). V lost 3 bases to trimming and J lost 5 bases, with 4 bases between them. CDR3 bases: TGTGCCTGGAGCCAGAATGAAAAACTGTTTTTT. Its protein is CAWSQNEKLFF.

This clone came up a few times. The chain links TRBV7-8 to TRBJ1-1; no clear D gene. This CDR3 comprises 14 residues. Trimming took off 3 bases at V and 0 bases at J, with 8 bases between the two ends. CDR1 SGHVS and CDR2 FQNEAQ come from the germline V gene. CDR3 DNA: TGTGCCAGCAGCTTTTCGAGCATGAACACTGAAGCTTTCTTT. The encoded protein is CASSFSSMNTEAFF.

This clone was detected only once. The chain employs TRBV11-1 and TRBJ2-1; TRBD1 agrees at 7 bases. The CDR3 extends over 15 amino acids. The germline V gene has CDR1 SGHAT and CDR2 FQDESV (reference sequence). Trimming cost V 5 bases and J 5 bases; bases outside gene matches: 9. The CDR3 is CASSPLQTGNNEQFF. The CDR3 DNA reads TGTGCCAGCAGCCCCCTACAGACAGGGAACAATGAGCAGTTCTTC.

The J gene is TRBJ2-2, the V gene TRBV29-1, with 9 bases that match TRBD2. The CDR3 spans 16 residues. Germline CDR1 SQVTM, CDR2 ANQGSEA. With V trimmed by 5 bases and J by 1 base, 8 bases remained unmatched. The DNA for the CDR3 is TGCAGCGTTCAGGGGCTAGCGGGGAAGAACACCGGGGAGCTGTTTTTT. This translates into CSVQGLAGKNTGELFF.

The rearrangement joins TRBV20-1 to TRBJ2-1, with D tentatively TRBD2 (6 bases). The V gene lost 5 bases and the J gene lost 5 bases, with 7 bases spanning the gap. CDR3 length equals 11 residues. CDR1 and CDR2 from the germline V gene are DFQATT and SNEGSKA (reference sequence). The CDR3 loop reads CSAWTNNEQFF. CDR3 bases: TGCAGTGCTTGGACTAACAATGAGCAGTTCTTC.

In this sample, this clone turned up a few times. This chain joins TRBV4-1 and TRBJ1-5, with D uncertain. The V end was cut by 4 bases, the J end by 4 bases, with 14 bases between. The CDR3 is made up of 15 amino acids. Germline assignment: CDR1 MGHRA and CDR2 YSYEKL. The CDR3 loop is CASSPNGADNQPQHF. The DNA for the CDR3 is TGCGCCAGCAGCCCCAATGGAGCAGATAATCAGCCCCAGCATTTT.

This sequence joins TRBV10-3 and TRBJ1-6; D not resolved. Deletions cut 8 bases from V and 8 bases from J, with 13 bases between. Looked up from germline, CDR1 is ENHRY and CDR2 is SYGVKD. This CDR3 comprises 13 residues. The CDR3 bases are TGTGCCATCGGTGGCAGGACTGATTCACCCCTCCACTTT. Protein sequence: CAIGGRTDSPLHF.

The J gene is TRBJ2-2, the V gene TRBV2; 10 bases match TRBD1. After removal of 9 bases from V and 8 bases from J, the junction contained 12 bases not matched to a gene. This CDR3 has 15 residues. Germline assignment: CDR1 SNHLY and CDR2 FYNNEI. In DNA, the CDR3 is TGTGCCAGTTCTCGGGACAGGGGCGTCCCGGGGGAGCTGTTTTTT. The encoded protein is CASSRDRGVPGELFF.